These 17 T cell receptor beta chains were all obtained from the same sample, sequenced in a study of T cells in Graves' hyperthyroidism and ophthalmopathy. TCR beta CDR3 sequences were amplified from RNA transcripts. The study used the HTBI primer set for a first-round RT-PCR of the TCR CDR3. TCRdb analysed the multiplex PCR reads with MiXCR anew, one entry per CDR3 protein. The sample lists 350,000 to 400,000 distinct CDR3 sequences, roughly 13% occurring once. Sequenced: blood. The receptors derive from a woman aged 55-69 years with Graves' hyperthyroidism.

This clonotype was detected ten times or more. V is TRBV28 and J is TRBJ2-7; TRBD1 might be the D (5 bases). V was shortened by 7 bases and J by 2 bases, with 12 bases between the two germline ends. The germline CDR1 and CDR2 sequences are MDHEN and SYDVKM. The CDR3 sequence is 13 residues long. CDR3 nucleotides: TGTGCCAGCACCCTCCCAGGGACCTACGAGCAGTACTTC. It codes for CASTLPGTYEQYF.

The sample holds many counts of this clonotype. CDR3 loop: CASSQASPSSGNTIYF. CDR3 DNA: TGTGCCAGCAGCCAAGCGTCCCCCAGCTCTGGAAACACCATATATTTT. The chain joins TRBV3-1 to TRBJ1-3; D remains ambiguous. Trimming pared 1 base from V and 0 bases from J, leaving 10 bases between. CDR1 and CDR2 (germline): LGHDT, YNNKEL (reference sequence). This CDR3 comprises 16 residues.

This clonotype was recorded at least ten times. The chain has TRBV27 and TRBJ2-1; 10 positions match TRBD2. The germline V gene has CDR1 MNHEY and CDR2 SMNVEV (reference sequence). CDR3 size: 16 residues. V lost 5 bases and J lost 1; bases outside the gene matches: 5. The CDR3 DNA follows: TGTGCCAGCAGTACCTTAGCGGGGGGTTCCTACAATGAGCAGTTCTTC. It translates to CASSTLAGGSYNEQFF.

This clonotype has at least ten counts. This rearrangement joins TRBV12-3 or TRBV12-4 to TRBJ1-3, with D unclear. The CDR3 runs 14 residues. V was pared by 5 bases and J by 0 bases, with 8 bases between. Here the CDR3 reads CASSPGHSGNTIYF. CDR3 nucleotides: TGTGCCAGCAGTCCCGGCCACTCTGGAAACACCATATATTTT.

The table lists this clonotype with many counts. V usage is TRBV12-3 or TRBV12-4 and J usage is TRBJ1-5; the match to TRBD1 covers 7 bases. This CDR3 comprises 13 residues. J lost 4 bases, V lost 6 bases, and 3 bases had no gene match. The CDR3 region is CASRGTENQPQHF. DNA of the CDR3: TGTGCCAGCAGAGGGACAGAAAATCAGCCCCAGCATTTT.

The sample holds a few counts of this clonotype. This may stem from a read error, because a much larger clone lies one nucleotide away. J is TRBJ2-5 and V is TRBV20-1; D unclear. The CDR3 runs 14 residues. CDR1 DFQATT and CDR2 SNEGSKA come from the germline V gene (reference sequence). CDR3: CSAGDLGQQETQYF. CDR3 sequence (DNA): TGCAGTGCTGGAGATCTTGGGCAGCAAGAGACCCAGTACTTC.

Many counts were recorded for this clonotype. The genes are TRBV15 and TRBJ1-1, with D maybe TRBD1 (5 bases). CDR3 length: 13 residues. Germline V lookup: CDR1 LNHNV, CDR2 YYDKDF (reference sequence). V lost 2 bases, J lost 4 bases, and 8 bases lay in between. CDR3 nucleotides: TGTGCCACCAGCAGACAGGGAGGCACTGAAGCTTTCTTT. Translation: CATSRQGGTEAFF.

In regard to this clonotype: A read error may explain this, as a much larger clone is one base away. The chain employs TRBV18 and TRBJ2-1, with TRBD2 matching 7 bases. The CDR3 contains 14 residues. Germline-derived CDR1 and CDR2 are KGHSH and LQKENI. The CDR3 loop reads CASSPGRAGDDQFF. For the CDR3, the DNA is TGTGCCAGCTCACCAGGGAGGGCGGGCGATGATCAGTTCTTC.

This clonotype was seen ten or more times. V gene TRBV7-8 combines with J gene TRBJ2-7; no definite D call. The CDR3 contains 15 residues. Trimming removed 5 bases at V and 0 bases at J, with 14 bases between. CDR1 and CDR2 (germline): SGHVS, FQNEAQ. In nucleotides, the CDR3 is TGTGCCAGCAGCCCTCGCCGCTGGAGCTCCTACGAGCAGTACTTC. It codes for CASSPRRWSSYEQYF.

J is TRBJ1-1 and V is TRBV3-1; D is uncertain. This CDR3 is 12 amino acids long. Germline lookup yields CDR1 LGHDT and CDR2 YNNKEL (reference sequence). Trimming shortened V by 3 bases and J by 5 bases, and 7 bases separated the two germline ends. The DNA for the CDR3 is TGTGCCAGCAGCCAGGGGTTTACTGAAGCTTTCTTT. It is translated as CASSQGFTEAFF.

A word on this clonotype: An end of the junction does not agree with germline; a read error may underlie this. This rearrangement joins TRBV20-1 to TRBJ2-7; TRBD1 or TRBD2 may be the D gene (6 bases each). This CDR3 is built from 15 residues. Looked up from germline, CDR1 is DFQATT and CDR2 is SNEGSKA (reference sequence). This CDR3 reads CSAGDRRASTYEQYF. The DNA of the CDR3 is TGCAGTGCTGGAGACAGGAGGGCGTCGACCTACGAGCAGTACTTC.

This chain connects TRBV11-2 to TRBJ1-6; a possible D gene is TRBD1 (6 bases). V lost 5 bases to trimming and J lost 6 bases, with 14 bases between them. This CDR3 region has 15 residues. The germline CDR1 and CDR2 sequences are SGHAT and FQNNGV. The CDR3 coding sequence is TGTGCCAGCAGCCCCAGGACAGTGGGTAATTCACCCCTCCACTTT. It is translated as CASSPRTVGNSPLHF.

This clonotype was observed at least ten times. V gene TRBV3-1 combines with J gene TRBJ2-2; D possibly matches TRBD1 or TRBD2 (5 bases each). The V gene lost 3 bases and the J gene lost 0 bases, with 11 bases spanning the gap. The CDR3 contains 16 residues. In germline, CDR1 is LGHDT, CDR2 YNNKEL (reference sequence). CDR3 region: CASSHSGTTNTGELFF. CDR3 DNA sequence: TGTGCCAGCAGCCATTCCGGGACGACGAACACCGGGGAGCTGTTTTTT.

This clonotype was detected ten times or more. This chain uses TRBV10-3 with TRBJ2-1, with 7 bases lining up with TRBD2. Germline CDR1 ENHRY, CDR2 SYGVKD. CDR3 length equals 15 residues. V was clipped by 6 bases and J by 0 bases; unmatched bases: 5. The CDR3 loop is CAIRDGTTSYNEQFF. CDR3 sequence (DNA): TGTGCCATCAGAGACGGGACTACCTCCTACAATGAGCAGTTCTTC.

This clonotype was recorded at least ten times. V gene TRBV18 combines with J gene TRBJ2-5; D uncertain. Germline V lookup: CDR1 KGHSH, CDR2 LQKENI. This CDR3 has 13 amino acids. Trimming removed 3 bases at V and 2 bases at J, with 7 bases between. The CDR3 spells CASSPLVQETQYF. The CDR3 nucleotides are TGTGCCAGCTCACCGCTCGTGCAAGAGACCCAGTACTTC. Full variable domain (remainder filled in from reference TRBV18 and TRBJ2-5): NAGVMQNPRHLVRRRGQEARLRCSPMKGHSHVYWYRQLPEEGLKFMVYLQKENIIDESGMPKERFSAEFPKEGPSILRIQQVVRGDSAAYFCASSPLVQETQYFGPGTRLLVL.

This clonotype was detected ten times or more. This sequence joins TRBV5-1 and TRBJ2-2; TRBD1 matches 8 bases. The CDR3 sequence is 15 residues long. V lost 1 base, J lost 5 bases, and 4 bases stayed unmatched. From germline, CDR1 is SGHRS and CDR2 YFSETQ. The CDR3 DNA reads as TGCGCCAGCAGCTTGCAGGGGGCACGGACCGGGGAGCTGTTTTTT. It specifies CASSLQGARTGELFF.

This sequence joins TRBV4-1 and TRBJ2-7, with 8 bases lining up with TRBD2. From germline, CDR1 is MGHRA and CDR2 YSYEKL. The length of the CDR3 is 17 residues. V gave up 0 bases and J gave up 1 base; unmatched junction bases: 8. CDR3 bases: TGCGCCAGCAGCCAAGAGATTAGCGGGGCCGCTTCCTACGAGCAGTACTTC. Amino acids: CASSQEISGAASYEQYF.